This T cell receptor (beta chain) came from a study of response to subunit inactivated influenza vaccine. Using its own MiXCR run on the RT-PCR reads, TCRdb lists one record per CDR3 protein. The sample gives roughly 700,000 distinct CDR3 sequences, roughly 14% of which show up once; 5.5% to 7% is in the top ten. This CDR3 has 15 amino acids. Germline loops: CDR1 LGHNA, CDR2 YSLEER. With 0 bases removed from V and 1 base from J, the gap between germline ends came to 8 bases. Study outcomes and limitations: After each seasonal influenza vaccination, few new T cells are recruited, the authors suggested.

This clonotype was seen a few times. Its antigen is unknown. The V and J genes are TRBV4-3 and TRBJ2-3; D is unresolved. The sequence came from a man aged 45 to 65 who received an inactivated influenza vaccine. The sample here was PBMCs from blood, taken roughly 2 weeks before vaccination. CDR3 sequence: CASSQEWAGTDTQYF. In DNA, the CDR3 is TGCGCCAGCAGCCAAGAGTGGGCCGGCACAGATACGCAGTATTTT.